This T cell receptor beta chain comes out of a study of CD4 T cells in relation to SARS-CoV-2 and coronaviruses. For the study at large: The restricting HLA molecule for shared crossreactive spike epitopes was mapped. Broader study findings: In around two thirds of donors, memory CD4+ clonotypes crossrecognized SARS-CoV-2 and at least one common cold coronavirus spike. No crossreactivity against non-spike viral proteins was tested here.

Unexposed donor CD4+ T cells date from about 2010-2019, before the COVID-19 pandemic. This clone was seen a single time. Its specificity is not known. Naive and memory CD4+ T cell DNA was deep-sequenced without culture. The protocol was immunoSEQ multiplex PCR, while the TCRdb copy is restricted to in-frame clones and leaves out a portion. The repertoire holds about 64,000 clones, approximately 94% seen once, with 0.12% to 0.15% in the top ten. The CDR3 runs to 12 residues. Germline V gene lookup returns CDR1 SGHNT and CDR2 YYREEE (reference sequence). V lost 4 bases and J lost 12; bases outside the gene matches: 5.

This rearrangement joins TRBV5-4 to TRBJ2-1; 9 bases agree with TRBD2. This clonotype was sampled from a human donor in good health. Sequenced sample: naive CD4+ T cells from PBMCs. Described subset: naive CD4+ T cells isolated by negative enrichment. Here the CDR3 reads CASSQETSGQFF. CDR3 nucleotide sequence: TGTGCCAGCAGCCAGGAGACTAGCGGGCAGTTCTTC.